Reported below is one T cell receptor beta chain. Its antigen is still unknown. The data originate from a study of response to subunit inactivated influenza vaccine. TCRdb reprocessed the RT-PCR reads via MiXCR and lists one record per CDR3 protein. The sample holds about 700,000 distinct CDR3 sequences; more than 15% are singletons and the top ten take around a tenth. V shed 5 bases, J shed 5 bases, and the junction held 1 base outside the gene matches. Germline loops: CDR1 MNHEY, CDR2 SVGEGT. This CDR3 has 14 amino acids. Study results and limitations: Each seasonal flu vaccination may recruit only limited new T cells, authors suggested.

The TCR was taken from a man aged 45 to 65 who received an inactivated influenza vaccine. This chain uses TRBV6-2 or TRBV6-3 with TRBJ2-1; 12 bases line up with TRBD2. The specimen comprised PBMCs from blood, sampled 12 days after vaccination. CDR3 nucleotides: TGTGCCAGCAGTCGACTAGCGGGGGACAATGAGCAGTTCTTC. It specifies CASSRLAGDNEQFF.